This T cell receptor (beta chain) was found in a study of Graves' ophthalmopathy and Graves' hyperthyroidism. This clonotype was counted many times. Relative to the germline gene, one junction end is altered; a read error may explain this. The CDR3 has 12 residues. Germline V gene data show CDR1 as KGHSH and CDR2 as LQKENI. In this cohort's terms, stable hyperthyroidism meant no ophthalmopathy by 18 months of follow-up. Scientists amplified the TCR beta CDR3 regions from RNA transcripts. Following a first-round RT-PCR that used HTBI primers, a second-round multiplex PCR was carried out. TCRdb called the multiplex PCR reads again in MiXCR, with one record for every CDR3 protein. This table holds around 400,000 distinct CDR3 sequences, around 21% found once.

V usage is TRBV18 and J usage is TRBJ1-1, with D uncertain. This receptor was identified in a woman between 18 and 29 years old with stable Graves' hyperthyroidism. Sequenced sample: peripheral blood. The CDR3 bases are TGTGCCAGTGCTACGGGGAACACTGGAGCTTTCTTT. It yields the protein CASATGNTGAFF. Using reference TRBV18 and TRBJ1-1 for the parts outside the CDR3, the full variable domain is NAGVMQNPRHLVRRRGQEARLRCSPMKGHSHVYWYRQLPEEGLKFMVYLQKENIIDESGMPKERFSAEFPKEGPSILRIQQVVRGDSAAYFCASATGNTGAFFGQGTRLTVV.